Reported below is one T cell receptor (beta chain). The antigen remains undetermined. Documented time point: cycle 4 day 1 (C4D1), after 5 to 7 weeks of nivolumab. Every patient had relapsed following autologous stem cell transplantation, and cohorts differed in brentuximab vedotin exposure. Some clones are missing from TCRdb's copy, which holds only in-frame ones; the method was immunoSEQ multiplex PCR. The sample yields about 19,000 clones, 75% to 85% seen once. This record belongs to a study of PD-1 blockade in classical Hodgkin lymphoma. Broader study findings: What caused the repertoire differences, perhaps disease activity or prior therapy, remains undefined. Complete responders' diversity at baseline resembled that of newly diagnosed patients.

The CDR3 contains 14 residues. Trimming took off 8 bases at V and 5 bases at J, with 16 bases between the two ends. Germline CDR1 and CDR2: MNHNY and SVGAGI (reference sequence). The origin of this receptor is a human donor with classical Hodgkin lymphoma. The source material was peripheral blood mononuclear cells (PBMCs), sampled before the fourth cycle of nivolumab. This rearrangement joins TRBV6-6 to TRBJ1-5; no clear D. CDR3: CASRIGGKHQPQHF. The DNA for the CDR3 is TGTGCCAGCCGTATCGGAGGAAAACATCAGCCCCAGCATTTT.